These 27 T cell receptor beta chains came from one sample sequenced in a study of cytomegalovirus exposure and HLA in healthy donors. A multiplex PCR was run with 60 Vbeta primers and 13 Jbeta primers. Only in-frame clones appear in the TCRdb table, and some are missing; sequencing was by immunoSEQ multiplex PCR. The sample lists tens of thousands of clones; roughly three quarters were seen once. The sequenced material came from PBMCs. The receptors derive from a woman aged 35 to 49 in good health and CMV-seropositive.

This clone was seen a single time. The chain uses TRBV18 and TRBJ1-5; no definite D call. CDR1 and CDR2 (germline): KGHSH, LQKENI. The CDR3 has 14 residues. Trimming pared 3 bases from V and 4 bases from J, leaving 10 bases between. As DNA, the CDR3 is TGTGCCAGCTCACCCTCGTGGCCTAATCAGCCCCAGCATTTT. Translation gives CASSPSWPNQPQHF.

The chain employs TRBV11-1 and TRBJ2-1, with a possible D match to TRBD1 (6 bases). The germline CDR1 and CDR2 sequences are SGHAT and FQDESV (reference sequence). The CDR3 totals 17 residues. V was trimmed by 3 bases and J by 5 bases, leaving 20 bases between them. CDR3 sequence reads: CASSLPTGLRNDNEQFF. The CDR3 DNA reads as TGTGCCAGCAGCTTGCCCACAGGGTTACGGAACGACAATGAGCAGTTCTTC.

The chain couples TRBV19 to TRBJ2-2; TRBD2 matches at 8 bases. V lost 10 bases and J lost 2; bases outside the gene matches: 15. The CDR3 consists of 17 residues. Per germline, CDR1 LNHDA and CDR2 SQIVND (reference sequence). CDR3 loop: CATTRVAGRINTGELFF. The CDR3 DNA is TGTGCCACCACGAGAGTAGCGGGACGAATAAACACCGGGGAGCTGTTTTTT.

The gene calls are TRBV19 and TRBJ1-2, with 9 bases lining up with TRBD1. The CDR3 runs to 13 residues. Germline lookup yields CDR1 LNHDA and CDR2 SQIVND (reference sequence). J was trimmed by 4 bases and V by 6 bases; bases with no gene match: 3. CDR3 DNA: TGTGCCAGTAGGACAGGGGGGAGCTATGGCTACACCTTC. Translating gives CASRTGGSYGYTF.

The chain has TRBV19 and TRBJ2-3, with TRBD2 matching 9 bases. Germline loops: CDR1 LNHDA, CDR2 SQIVND (reference sequence). CDR3 size: 13 residues. With 7 bases clipped from V and 9 bases from J, the junction kept 8 bases outside the gene matches. The CDR3 DNA reads TGTGCCAGTATCGGTGCGGGGGGGATGACGCAGTATTTT. Its protein product is CASIGAGGMTQYF.

The chain employs TRBV7-6 and TRBJ2-2; possibly TRBD2 for D (7 bases). The CDR3 has 15 residues. Trimming shortened V by 4 bases and J by 4 bases, and 13 bases separated the two germline ends. Germline V CDR1 and CDR2: SGHVS, FNYEAQ. The CDR3: CASSWGGGRTGELFF. The DNA for the CDR3 is TGTGCCAGCAGCTGGGGGGGCGGTCGCACCGGGGAGCTGTTTTTT.

The chain combines TRBV10-3 with TRBJ2-1; 10 bases align to TRBD1. Trimming at V came to 9 bases and at J to 0 bases, leaving 20 bases not matched to a gene. The CDR3 length is 20 residues. Germline V CDR1 and CDR2: ENHRY, SYGVKD. In nucleotides, the CDR3 is TGTGCCATTCGCCCGCTACCGGGACAGGGGCCCCTCAGCTCCTACAATGAGCAGTTCTTC. Residues: CAIRPLPGQGPLSSYNEQFF.

This clone was detected only a few times. CDR3 in amino acids: CASSPSGPGTGNTIYF. In DNA form, the CDR3 reads TGTGCCAGCTCACCATCCGGCCCAGGGACTGGAAACACCATATATTTT. V and J are TRBV18 and TRBJ1-3, with D possibly matching TRBD1 (5 bases). This CDR3 has 16 residues. CDR1 is KGHSH, CDR2 LQKENI, per germline. Trimming cost V 2 bases and J 2 bases, with 13 bases left between them. Full variable domain (remainder filled in from reference TRBV18 and TRBJ1-3): NAGVMQNPRHLVRRRGQEARLRCSPMKGHSHVYWYRQLPEEGLKFMVYLQKENIIDESGMPKERFSAEFPKEGPSILRIQQVVRGDSAAYFCASSPSGPGTGNTIYFGEGSWLTVV.

The J gene is TRBJ1-6, the V gene TRBV7-3; unclear D gene. Trimming pared 2 bases from V and 14 bases from J, leaving 13 bases between. The V gene's germline CDR1 is SGHTA and CDR2 FQGTGA. The CDR3 contains 13 residues. CDR3 DNA sequence: TGTGCCAGCAGCTTAGGAGAAGATCATACCCTCCACTTT. This gives the protein CASSLGEDHTLHF. The complete variable domain, with remaining parts taken from reference TRBV7-3 and TRBJ1-6, reads GAGVSQTPSNKVTEKGKYVELRCDPISGHTALYWYRQSLGQGPEFLIYFQGTGAADDSGLPNDRFFAVRPEGSVSTLKIQRTERGDSAVYLCASSLGEDHTLHFGNGTRLTVT.

The rearrangement uses TRBV4-1 and TRBJ2-3, with 7 bases matching TRBD2. Germline CDR1 is MGHRA and CDR2 is YSYEKL. The CDR3 loop spans 16 amino acids. The V segment lost 4 bases and the J segment 3 bases; nucleotides outside the gene matches: 10. CDR3 sequence: CASSPESGLDTDTQYF. DNA for the CDR3: TGCGCCAGCAGCCCAGAATCCGGACTAGATACAGATACGCAGTATTTT.

J is TRBJ1-2 and V is TRBV9; maybe TRBD1 (6 bases). The CDR3 is made up of 12 amino acids. Germline CDR1 reads SGDLS; CDR2 reads YYNGEE. V gave up 3 bases and J gave up 4 bases, with 7 bases separating them. This CDR3 reads CASSGQVYGYTF. CDR3 in DNA: TGTGCCAGCAGCGGACAGGTCTATGGCTACACCTTC. The full variable domain, its missing parts supplied by reference TRBV9 and TRBJ1-2, is DSGVTQTPKHLITATGQRVTLRCSPRSGDLSVYWYQQSLDQGLQFLIQYYNGEERAKGNILERFSAQQFPDLHSELNLSSLELGDSALYFCASSGQVYGYTFGSGTRLTVV.

The gene calls are TRBV19 and TRBJ2-1, with 15 bases fitting TRBD2. V was pared by 0 bases and J by 12 bases, with 3 bases of the junction left unmatched. The germline V gene has CDR1 LNHDA and CDR2 SQIVND (reference sequence). CDR3 size: 15 residues. The CDR3 reads CASSIDGTSGGSQFF. DNA of the CDR3: TGTGCCAGTAGTATAGATGGGACTAGCGGGGGGTCGCAGTTCTTC.

The chain employs TRBV28 and TRBJ2-7; 8 bases agree with TRBD2. J was trimmed by 4 bases and V by 5 bases; bases with no gene match: 13. The CDR3 spans 16 residues. The germline V gene has CDR1 MDHEN and CDR2 SYDVKM. CDR3 coding DNA: TGTGCCAGCAGTAGCAAAGCGGGGGCCCCCTCTTACGAGCAGTACTTC. It translates to CASSSKAGAPSYEQYF.

This sequence joins TRBV28 and TRBJ1-2; TRBD1 matches 7 bases. V lost 5 bases to trimming and J lost 7 bases; unmatched junction nucleotides: 10. This CDR3 has 14 residues. Germline V gene sequence: CDR1 MDHEN, CDR2 SYDVKM. CDR3 protein: CASSRTGSVAGYTF. The CDR3 DNA is TGTGCCAGCAGTAGGACAGGTAGTGTAGCTGGCTACACCTTC.

The CDR3 sequence is CASSSRPSGFPYNEQFF. The CDR3 DNA reads TGTGCCAGCAGTTCCCGACCTAGCGGCTTCCCCTACAATGAGCAGTTCTTC. The chain combines TRBV27 with TRBJ2-1, with 7 bases lining up with TRBD2. V gave up 4 bases and J gave up 2 bases; unmatched junction bases: 11. Looked up from germline, CDR1 is MNHEY and CDR2 is SMNVEV (reference sequence). The CDR3 consists of 17 residues.

The V gene is TRBV14, the J gene TRBJ2-1; TRBD1 is a possible D gene (6 bases). V shed 5 bases and J shed 8 bases, with 19 bases lying between them. The germline V gene has CDR1 SGHDN and CDR2 FVKESK. The CDR3 contains 15 residues. CDR3 nucleotides: TGTGCCAGCAGCGGACGGGACACCGCTTTGTATGAGCAGTTCTTC. Residues: CASSGRDTALYEQFF.

This chain uses TRBV2 with TRBJ2-3; tentative D call: TRBD2 (6 bases). The CDR3 loop spans 13 amino acids. V lost 11 bases and J lost 2, with 14 bases in between. In germline, CDR1 is SNHLY, CDR2 FYNNEI. The CDR3 spells CASSGDDTDTQYF. CDR3 in DNA: TGTGCCTCCTCGGGAGATGACACAGATACGCAGTATTTT.

V gene TRBV5-4 combines with J gene TRBJ1-2; D is unclear. V was trimmed by 2 bases and J by 4 bases, leaving 12 bases between them. The CDR3 contains 14 residues. CDR1 and CDR2 (germline): SGHNT, YYREEE (reference sequence). CDR3 protein: CASSLPEQSYGYTF. CDR3 coding DNA: TGTGCCAGCAGCTTACCGGAACAGAGCTATGGCTACACCTTC.

The chain links TRBV19 to TRBJ1-4, with D unclear. Deletions cut 6 bases from V and 5 bases from J, with 13 bases between. Looked up from germline, CDR1 is LNHDA and CDR2 is SQIVND (reference sequence). The CDR3 runs to 14 residues. CDR3 DNA: TGTGCCAGTAGGCCTCGGGGAGAGAATGAAAAACTGTTTTTT. Translating gives CASRPRGENEKLFF.

This CDR3 reads CASSVNSYGTEAFF. The CDR3 region has the DNA TGTGCCAGCAGCGTTAACAGCTACGGAACTGAAGCTTTCTTT. V usage is TRBV7-3 and J usage is TRBJ1-1; D call uncertain. The length of the CDR3 is 14 residues. Germline V gene data show CDR1 as SGHTA and CDR2 as FQGTGA. V was pared by 5 bases and J by 5 bases, with 15 bases between.

The sample holds a few counts of this clone. The gene calls are TRBV7-8 and TRBJ2-7, with 7 bases matching TRBD1. The V and J ends lost 4 bases and 6 bases, in that order; junction bases with no gene match: 12. Germline assignment: CDR1 SGHVS and CDR2 FQNEAQ. The length of the CDR3 is 15 residues. The CDR3 DNA reads as TGTGCCAGCAGCTCAACCGGGACAGCCGCTCTCGAGCAGTACTTC. Protein: CASSSTGTAALEQYF.

The CDR3 sequence: CASSLVGDSLGSYTF. The CDR3 coding sequence is TGTGCCAGCAGCTTAGTAGGGGACAGTCTTGGGAGCTACACCTTC. The V gene is TRBV7-2, the J gene TRBJ1-2, with 7 bases that match TRBD1. CDR1 is SGHTA, CDR2 FQGNSA, per germline. The CDR3 runs to 15 residues. Losses at the gene ends were 1 base for V and 9 bases for J; bases not matched to a gene: 11.

CDR3 bases: TGTGCCAGCAGCGGAGGGGGCGACTACACCTTC. Translated: CASSGGGDYTF. This chain uses TRBV6-1 with TRBJ1-2; the match to TRBD1 covers 7 bases. The junction had 5 bases not matched to a gene; V was cut back by 6 bases and J by 10 bases. The CDR3 is 11 residues long. CDR1 and CDR2 from the germline V gene are MNHNS and SASEGT.

This sequence joins TRBV5-1 and TRBJ2-1; 7 bases are shared with TRBD2. Germline trimming cut 1 base from V and 9 bases from J; bases unmatched to any gene: 13. Germline V gene sequence: CDR1 SGHRS, CDR2 YFSETQ. CDR3 length: 16 amino acids. CDR3 bases: TGCGCCAGCAGCTTGTCAGCTAGCGGTCACGGAGGTGAGCAGTTCTTC. It translates to CASSLSASGHGGEQFF.

This clone was detected only once. The chain is built from TRBV4-2 and TRBJ1-3; 9 bases are a match to TRBD1. Germline CDR1 is LGHNA and CDR2 is YNFKEQ. The CDR3 has 15 amino acids. The trim removed 1 base at V and 4 bases at J, leaving 2 bases unmatched. CDR3 nucleotide sequence: TGTGCCAGCAGCCAAGTCGGGACAGGGGGAAACACCATATATTTT. It translates to CASSQVGTGGNTIYF.

This sequence joins TRBV5-1 and TRBJ2-7; 9 bases match TRBD1. In germline, CDR1 is SGHRS, CDR2 YFSETQ. The trim removed 4 bases at V and 5 bases at J, leaving 4 bases unmatched. This CDR3 contains 13 residues. For the CDR3, the DNA is TGCGCCAGCAGCCGGACAGGGGTCCACGAGCAGTACTTC. Amino acid sequence: CASSRTGVHEQYF.

The genes are TRBV5-1 and TRBJ2-7; the match to TRBD2 covers 9 bases. This CDR3 has 13 amino acids. The ends lost 4 bases at V and 4 bases at J; junction bases unmatched: 3. From germline, CDR1 is SGHRS and CDR2 YFSETQ. The CDR3 reads CASSPSGGYEQYF. The DNA for the CDR3 is TGCGCCAGCAGCCCCAGCGGGGGGTACGAGCAGTACTTC.